This record looks at one TCR beta chain sequence and its context. Its specificity is unknown. This sample stems from a study of T cell repertoires in cytomegalovirus infection. Across the whole study: Public TCR beta signatures provided an indication of both CMV infection and a matching HLA type.

TCRdb re-called the reads through MiXCR, storing one row per CDR3 protein. The data contain about 900,000 distinct CDR3 sequences, around 29% of them singletons. The germline V gene has CDR1 LGHNA and CDR2 YSLEER. This CDR3 comprises 17 residues. The ends were cut back, 0 bases at V and 3 bases at J, with 17 bases in the middle. General observations from the study: HLA-C-restricted CMV-specific TCR beta clonotypes were dominant in the ex vivo response.

The material sequenced was cultured CD8+ T cells from PBMCs, taken from culture after CMV antigen stimulation. The receptor was derived from a human donor in good health (CMV status not recorded). Some clones in this sample may be carry-over from other donors' samples. The V call is TRBV4-3, the J call TRBJ1-2; the D gene is possibly TRBD1 (6 bases). CDR3 in amino acids: CASSQDLYTGNDYGYTF. The CDR3 nucleotides are TGCGCCAGCAGCCAAGACCTTTACACAGGGAACGACTATGGCTACACCTTC.